The entry below gives a single T cell receptor beta chain sequence along with its context. It has no known antigen specificity. No clone much larger than this one lies a single base away; base qualities are absent. Enrolling through a virtual design, the prospective study's participants ranged in age from roughly 18 to 100 years and lived across 20 to 25 United States geographic areas. In the prospective study, cohorts were assigned on the basis of participant-reported clinical history obtained from a screening survey and a study questionnaire. Recovered participants in ImmuneRACE Cohort 3 were defined by two consecutive negative NP/OP PCR tests, clearance by a healthcare professional, or resolution of symptoms. In the prospective study, whole blood, serum and a nasopharyngeal or oropharyngeal swab were collected from each participant by mobile phlebotomists. Participants in the prospective study had the option to provide additional blood draws and questionnaires over a roughly 2-month period. Before DNA extraction, prospective study blood samples were shipped either frozen or at room temperature.

These data originate in a study of blood T cell repertoires in COVID-19 (dated by TCRdb to 2019 to 2021). Context from the whole study: Collaborator samples came from the United States, Italy and Spain and covered acute and convalescent phases of COVID-19. The prospective study material was composed of cDNA or gDNA derived from T cells, B-cell-depleted T cells, or PBMCs. Deeply sampled blood TCRbeta repertoires from subjects exposed to, actively infected with, or recovered from COVID-19 were included in the dataset. The repertoires were released in a freely available public database meant as a resource for research on the immune response to SARS-CoV-2. The samples were drawn from two sources: the first 160 participants of the ongoing ImmuneRACE study, and 1,000 to 1,500 subjects contributed by 6 global collaborators. A de-identified subject ID, COVID-19 status, age in years and sex were almost always included in the sample metadata. Where HLA class I and class II types were available, the types were taken from metadata supplied by the sample provider, not from assay-based typing. Broader findings and caveats from the paper: The quantity of clinical and demographic metadata differed by source and by participant and was supplied without curation.

Based on the germline V gene, the CDR1 and CDR2 sequences are SGHRS and YFSETQ. The CDR3 covers 14 residues, taking in both the cysteine and the phenylalanine. Only the CDR3 DNA is retained, 42 bases long and in frame from the first base. V and J are trimmed by 6 bases and 3 bases, and the gene matches miss 4 bases of the junction. The immunoSEQ Assay, a bias-controlled multiplex PCR, was used to amplify TCRbeta CDR3 regions from genomic DNA. On the study's bioinformatics: Nucleated cell counts per sample were estimated from amplification of reference gene primers within the assay. To quantify the absolute abundance of each unique TCRbeta CDR3 rearrangement, sequence reads were collapsed and filtered. For each sample, productive Simpson clonality was calculated as the square root of Simpson's diversity index over productive rearrangements. Not all clones reach the TCRdb copy of this immuneACCESS table, which keeps in-frame sequences only. Checked studies attribute under half of the gap to unresolved V genes and leave the rest unexplained. V, J and clone size derive from that table, while D and trimming were established from the DNA sequence. The sample records a few hundred thousand clones, around 87% of which are singletons. The ten largest clones capture approximately 1.8% of the sample.

The sequenced sample was PBMCs or T cells enriched from blood (not recorded which). This sequence originates from a woman aged 40 to 49 who had recovered from COVID-19. The chain was built from TRBV5-1 and TRBJ2-5, and TRBD2 aligns with 11 junction nucleotides. The nucleotides are TGCGCCAGCAACCTGGGACTAGCGGAAGAGACCCAGTACTTC. This yields the protein CASNLGLAEETQYF.